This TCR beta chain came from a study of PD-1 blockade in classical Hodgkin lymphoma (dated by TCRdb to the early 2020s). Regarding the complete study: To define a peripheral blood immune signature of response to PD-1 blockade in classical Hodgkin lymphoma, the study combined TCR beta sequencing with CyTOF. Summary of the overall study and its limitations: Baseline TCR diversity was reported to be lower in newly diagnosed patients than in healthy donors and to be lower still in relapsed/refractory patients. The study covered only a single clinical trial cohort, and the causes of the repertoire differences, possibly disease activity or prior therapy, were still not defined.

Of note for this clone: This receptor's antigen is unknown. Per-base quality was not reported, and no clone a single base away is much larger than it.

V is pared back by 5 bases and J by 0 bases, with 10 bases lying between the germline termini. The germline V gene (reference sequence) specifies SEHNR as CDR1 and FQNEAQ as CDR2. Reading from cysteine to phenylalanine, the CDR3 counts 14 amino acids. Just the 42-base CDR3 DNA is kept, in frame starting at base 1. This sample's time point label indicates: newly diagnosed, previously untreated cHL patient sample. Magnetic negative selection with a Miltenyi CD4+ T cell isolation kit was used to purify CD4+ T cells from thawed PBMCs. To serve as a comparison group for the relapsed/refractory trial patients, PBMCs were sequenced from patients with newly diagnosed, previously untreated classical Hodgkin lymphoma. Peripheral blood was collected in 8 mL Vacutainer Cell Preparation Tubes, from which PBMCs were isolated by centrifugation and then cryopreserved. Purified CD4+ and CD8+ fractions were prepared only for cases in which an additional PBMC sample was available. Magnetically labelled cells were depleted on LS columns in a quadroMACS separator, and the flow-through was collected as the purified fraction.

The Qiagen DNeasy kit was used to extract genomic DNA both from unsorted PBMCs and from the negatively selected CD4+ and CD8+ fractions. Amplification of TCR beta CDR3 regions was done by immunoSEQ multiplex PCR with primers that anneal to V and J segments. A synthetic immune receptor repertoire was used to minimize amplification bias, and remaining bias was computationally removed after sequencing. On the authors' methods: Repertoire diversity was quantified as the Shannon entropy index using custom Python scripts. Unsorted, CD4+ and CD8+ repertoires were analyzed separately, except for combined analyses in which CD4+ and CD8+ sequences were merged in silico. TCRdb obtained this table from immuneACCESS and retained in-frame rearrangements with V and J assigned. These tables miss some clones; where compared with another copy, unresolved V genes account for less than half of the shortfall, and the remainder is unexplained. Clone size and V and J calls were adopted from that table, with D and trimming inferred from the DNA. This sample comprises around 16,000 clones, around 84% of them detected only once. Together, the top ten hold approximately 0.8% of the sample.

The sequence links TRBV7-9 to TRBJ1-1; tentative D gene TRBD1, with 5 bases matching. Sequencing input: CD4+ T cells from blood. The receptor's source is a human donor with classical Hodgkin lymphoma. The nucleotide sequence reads TGTGCCAGCAGCCCCGGGGGGGTGAACACTGAAGCTTTCTTT. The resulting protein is CASSPGGVNTEAFF.